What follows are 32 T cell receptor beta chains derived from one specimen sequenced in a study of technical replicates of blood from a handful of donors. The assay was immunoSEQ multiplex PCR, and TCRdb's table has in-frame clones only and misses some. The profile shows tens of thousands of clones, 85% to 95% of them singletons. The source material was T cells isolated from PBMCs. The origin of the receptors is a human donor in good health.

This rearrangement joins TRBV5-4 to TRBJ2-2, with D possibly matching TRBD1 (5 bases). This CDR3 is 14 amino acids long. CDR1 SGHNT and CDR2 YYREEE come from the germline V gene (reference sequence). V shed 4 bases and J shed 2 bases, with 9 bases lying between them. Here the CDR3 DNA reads TGTGCCAGCAGCAGGGGCCCTAACACCGGGGAGCTGTTTTTT. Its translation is CASSRGPNTGELFF.

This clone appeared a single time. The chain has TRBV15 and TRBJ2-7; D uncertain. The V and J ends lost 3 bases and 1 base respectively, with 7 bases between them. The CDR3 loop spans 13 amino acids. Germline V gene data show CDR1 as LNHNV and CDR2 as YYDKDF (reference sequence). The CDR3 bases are TGTGCCACCAGCAGGGGCGCTTCCTACGAGCAGTACTTC. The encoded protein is CATSRGASYEQYF.

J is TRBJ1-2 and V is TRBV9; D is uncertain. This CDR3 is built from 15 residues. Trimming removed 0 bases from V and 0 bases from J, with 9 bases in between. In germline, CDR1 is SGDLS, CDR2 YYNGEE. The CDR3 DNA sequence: TGTGCCAGCAGCGTAGACTTAGGAGCTAACTATGGCTACACCTTC. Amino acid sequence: CASSVDLGANYGYTF.

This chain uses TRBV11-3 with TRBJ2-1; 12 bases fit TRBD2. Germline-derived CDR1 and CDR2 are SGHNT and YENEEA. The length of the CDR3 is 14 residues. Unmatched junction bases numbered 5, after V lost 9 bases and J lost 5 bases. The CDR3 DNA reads TGTGCCAGTCGTCTAGCGGGAGGGAACAATGAGCAGTTCTTC. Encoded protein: CASRLAGGNNEQFF. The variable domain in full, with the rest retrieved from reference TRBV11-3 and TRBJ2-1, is EAGVVQSPRYKIIEKKQPVAFWCNPISGHNTLYWYLQNLGQGPELLIRYENEEAVDDSQLPKDRFSAERLKGVDSTLKIQPAELGDSAVYLCASRLAGGNNEQFFGPGTRLTVL.

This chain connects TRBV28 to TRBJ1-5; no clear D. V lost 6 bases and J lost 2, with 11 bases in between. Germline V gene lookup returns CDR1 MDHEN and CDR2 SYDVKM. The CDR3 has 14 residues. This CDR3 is CASSPRLGNQPQHF. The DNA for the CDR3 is TGTGCCAGCAGCCCCAGGTTAGGCAATCAGCCCCAGCATTTT.

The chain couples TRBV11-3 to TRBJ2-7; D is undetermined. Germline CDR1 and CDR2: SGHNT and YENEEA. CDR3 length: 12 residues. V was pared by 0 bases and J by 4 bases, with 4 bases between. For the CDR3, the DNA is TGTGCCAGCAGCTTAGACGTGTACGAGCAGTACTTC. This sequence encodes CASSLDVYEQYF.

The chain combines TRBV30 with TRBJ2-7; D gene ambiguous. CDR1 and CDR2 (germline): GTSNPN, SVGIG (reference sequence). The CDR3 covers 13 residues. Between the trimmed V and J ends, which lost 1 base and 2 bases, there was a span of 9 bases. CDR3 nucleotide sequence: TGTGCCTGGAGTGGGCAGAATCCCTACGAGCAGTACTTC. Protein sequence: CAWSGQNPYEQYF.

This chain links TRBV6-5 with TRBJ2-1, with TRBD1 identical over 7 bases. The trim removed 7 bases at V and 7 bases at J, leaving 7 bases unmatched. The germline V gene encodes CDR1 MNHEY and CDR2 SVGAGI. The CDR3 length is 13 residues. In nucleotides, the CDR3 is TGTGCCAGCACCCGACTGACAGGGAATGAGCAGTTCTTC. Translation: CASTRLTGNEQFF.

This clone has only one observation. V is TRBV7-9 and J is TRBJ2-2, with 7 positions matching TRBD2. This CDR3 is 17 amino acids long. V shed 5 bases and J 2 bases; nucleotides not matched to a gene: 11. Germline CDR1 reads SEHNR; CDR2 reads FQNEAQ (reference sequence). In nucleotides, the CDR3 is TGTGCCAGCAGCCCGCTGGGCCTAGCGGAAAACACCGGGGAGCTGTTTTTT. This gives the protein CASSPLGLAENTGELFF.

The CDR3 reads CASSLSRGPGYGYTF. CDR3 bases: TGTGCCAGCAGTTTAAGCAGGGGGCCCGGCTATGGCTACACCTTC. The chain has TRBV27 and TRBJ1-2; 8 bases are shared with TRBD1. The CDR3 contains 15 residues. Germline V CDR1 and CDR2: MNHEY, SMNVEV (reference sequence). V lost 2 bases and J lost 4; bases outside the gene matches: 6.

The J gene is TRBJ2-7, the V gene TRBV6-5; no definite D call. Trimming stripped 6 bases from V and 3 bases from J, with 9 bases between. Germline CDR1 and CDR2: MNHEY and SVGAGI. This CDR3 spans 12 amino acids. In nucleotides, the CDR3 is TGTGCCAGCAGCAGTGGGCTCTACGAGCAGTACTTC. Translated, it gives CASSSGLYEQYF.

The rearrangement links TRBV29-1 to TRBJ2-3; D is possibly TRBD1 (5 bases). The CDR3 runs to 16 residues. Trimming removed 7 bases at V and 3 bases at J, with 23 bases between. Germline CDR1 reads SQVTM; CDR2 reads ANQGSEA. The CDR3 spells CSAPSDKGRITDTQYF. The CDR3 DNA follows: TGCAGCGCGCCGTCCGATAAGGGGCGAATAACAGATACGCAGTATTTT.

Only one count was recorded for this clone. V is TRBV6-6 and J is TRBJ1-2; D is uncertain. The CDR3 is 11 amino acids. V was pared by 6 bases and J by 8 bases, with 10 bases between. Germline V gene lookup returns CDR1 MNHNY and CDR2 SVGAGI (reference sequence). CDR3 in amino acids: CASRTREGYTF. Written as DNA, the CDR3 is TGTGCCAGCAGAACCCGGGAAGGCTACACCTTC.

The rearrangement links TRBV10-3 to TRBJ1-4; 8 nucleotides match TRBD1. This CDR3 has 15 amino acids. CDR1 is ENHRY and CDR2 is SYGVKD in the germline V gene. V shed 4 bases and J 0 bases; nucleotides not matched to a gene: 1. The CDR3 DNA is TGTGCCATCAGTGGGGACAGGACAACTAATGAAAAACTGTTTTTT. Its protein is CAISGDRTTNEKLFF.

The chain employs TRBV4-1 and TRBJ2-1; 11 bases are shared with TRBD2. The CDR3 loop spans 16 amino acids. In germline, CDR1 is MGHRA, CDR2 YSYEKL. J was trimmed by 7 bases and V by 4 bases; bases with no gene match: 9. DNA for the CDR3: TGCGCCAGCAGCCTTAGCGGGAGGGGCCCCCAAAATGAGCAGTTCTTC. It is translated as CASSLSGRGPQNEQFF.

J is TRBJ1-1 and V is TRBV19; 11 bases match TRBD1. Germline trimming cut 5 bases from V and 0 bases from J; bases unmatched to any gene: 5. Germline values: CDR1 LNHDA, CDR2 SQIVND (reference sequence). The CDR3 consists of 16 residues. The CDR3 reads CASSFRTGGVNTEAFF. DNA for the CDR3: TGTGCCAGTAGTTTCCGGACAGGGGGCGTGAACACTGAAGCTTTCTTT.

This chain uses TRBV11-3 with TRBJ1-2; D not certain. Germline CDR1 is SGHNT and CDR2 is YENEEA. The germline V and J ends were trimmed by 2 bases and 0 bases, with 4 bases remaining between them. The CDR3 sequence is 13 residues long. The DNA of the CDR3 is TGTGCCAGCAGCTTAATCACTAACTATGGCTACACCTTC. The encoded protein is CASSLITNYGYTF.

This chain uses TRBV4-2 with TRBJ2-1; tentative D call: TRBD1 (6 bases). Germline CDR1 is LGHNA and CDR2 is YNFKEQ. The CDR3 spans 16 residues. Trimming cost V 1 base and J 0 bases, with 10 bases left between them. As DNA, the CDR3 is TGTGCCAGCAGCCAAGGGGACATTAGCTCCTACAATGAGCAGTTCTTC. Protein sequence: CASSQGDISSYNEQFF.

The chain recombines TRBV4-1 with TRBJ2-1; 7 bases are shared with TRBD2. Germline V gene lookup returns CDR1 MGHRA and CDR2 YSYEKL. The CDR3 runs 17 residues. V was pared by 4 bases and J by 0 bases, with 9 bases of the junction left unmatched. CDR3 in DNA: TGCGCCAGCAGCCGAAGACGGGGGGAAAGCTCCTACAATGAGCAGTTCTTC. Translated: CASSRRRGESSYNEQFF.

The CDR3 loop is CAWSRDRGTEAFF. The CDR3 DNA sequence: TGTGCCTGGAGCCGGGACAGGGGGACTGAAGCTTTCTTT. The chain employs TRBV30 and TRBJ1-1; 11 nucleotides line up with TRBD1. The CDR3 spans 13 residues. Per germline, CDR1 GTSNPN and CDR2 SVGIG (reference sequence). The V gene end was trimmed by 3 bases and the J gene end by 5 bases; junction bases not matched to a gene: 2.

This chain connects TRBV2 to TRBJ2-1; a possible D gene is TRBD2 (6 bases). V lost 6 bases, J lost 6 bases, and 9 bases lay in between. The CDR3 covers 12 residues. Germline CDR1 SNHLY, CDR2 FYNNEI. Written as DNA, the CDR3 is TGTGCCAGCAGAGGGGACTCCAATGAGCAGTTCTTC. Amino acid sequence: CASRGDSNEQFF.

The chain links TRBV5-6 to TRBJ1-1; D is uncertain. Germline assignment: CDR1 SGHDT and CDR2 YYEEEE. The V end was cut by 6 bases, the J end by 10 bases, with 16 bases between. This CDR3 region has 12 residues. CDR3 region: CASTLMGSAAFF. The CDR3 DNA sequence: TGTGCCAGCACACTCATGGGGAGCGCAGCTTTCTTT.

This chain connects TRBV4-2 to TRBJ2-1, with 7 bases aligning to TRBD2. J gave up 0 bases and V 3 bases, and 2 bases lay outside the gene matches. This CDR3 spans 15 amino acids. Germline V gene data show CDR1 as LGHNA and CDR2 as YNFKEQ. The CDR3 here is CASSQGGNSYNEQFF. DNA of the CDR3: TGTGCCAGCAGCCAGGGGGGGAACTCCTACAATGAGCAGTTCTTC.

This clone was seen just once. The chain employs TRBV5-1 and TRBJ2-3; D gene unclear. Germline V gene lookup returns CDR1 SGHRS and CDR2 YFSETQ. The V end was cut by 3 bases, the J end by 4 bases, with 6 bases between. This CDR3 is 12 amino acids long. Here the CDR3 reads CASSSGADTQYF. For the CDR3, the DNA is TGCGCCAGCAGCTCAGGCGCAGATACGCAGTATTTT.

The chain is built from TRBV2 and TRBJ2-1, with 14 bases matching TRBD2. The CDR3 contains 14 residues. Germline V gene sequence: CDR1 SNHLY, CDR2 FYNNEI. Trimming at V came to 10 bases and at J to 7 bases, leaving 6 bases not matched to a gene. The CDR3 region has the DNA TGTGCCATCCCGGGACTAGCGGGAGTAAATGAGCAGTTCTTC. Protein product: CAIPGLAGVNEQFF.

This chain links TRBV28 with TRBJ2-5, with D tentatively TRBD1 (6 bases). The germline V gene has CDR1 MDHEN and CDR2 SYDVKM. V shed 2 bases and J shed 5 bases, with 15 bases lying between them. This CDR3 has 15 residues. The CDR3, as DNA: TGTGCCAGCAGTTTAAGGCAGGGGCAGGTGGAGACCCAGTACTTC. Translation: CASSLRQGQVETQYF. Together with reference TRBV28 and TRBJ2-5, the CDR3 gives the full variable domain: DVKVTQSSRYLVKRTGEKVFLECVQDMDHENMFWYRQDPGLGLRLIYFSYDVKMKEKGDIPEGYSVSREKKERFSLILESASTNQTSMYLCASSLRQGQVETQYFGPGTRLLVL.

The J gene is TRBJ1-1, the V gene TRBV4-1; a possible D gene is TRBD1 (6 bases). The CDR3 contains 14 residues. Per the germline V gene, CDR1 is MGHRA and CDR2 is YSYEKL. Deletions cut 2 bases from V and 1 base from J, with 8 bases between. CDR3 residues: CASSQRGGNTEAFF. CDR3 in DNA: TGCGCCAGCAGCCAAAGGGGGGGGAACACTGAAGCTTTCTTT.

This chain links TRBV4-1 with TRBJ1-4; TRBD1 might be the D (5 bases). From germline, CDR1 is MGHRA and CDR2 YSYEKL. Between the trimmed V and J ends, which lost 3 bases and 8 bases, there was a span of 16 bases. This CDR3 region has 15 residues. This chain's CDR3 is CASSQNSGVGEKLFF. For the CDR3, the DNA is TGCGCCAGCAGCCAGAACTCGGGGGTGGGCGAAAAACTGTTTTTT.

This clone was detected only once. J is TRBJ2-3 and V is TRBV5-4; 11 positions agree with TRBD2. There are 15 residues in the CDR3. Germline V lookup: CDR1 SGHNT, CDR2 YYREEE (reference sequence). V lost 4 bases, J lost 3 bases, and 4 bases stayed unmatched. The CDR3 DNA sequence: TGTGCCAGCAGCGGGGGACTAGCGGTGACAGATACGCAGTATTTT. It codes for CASSGGLAVTDTQYF.

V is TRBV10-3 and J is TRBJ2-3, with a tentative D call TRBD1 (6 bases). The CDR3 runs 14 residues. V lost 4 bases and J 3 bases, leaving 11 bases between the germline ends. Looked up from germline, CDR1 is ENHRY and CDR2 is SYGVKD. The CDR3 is CAISAGHQTDTQYF. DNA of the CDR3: TGTGCCATCAGTGCGGGACACCAAACAGATACGCAGTATTTT.

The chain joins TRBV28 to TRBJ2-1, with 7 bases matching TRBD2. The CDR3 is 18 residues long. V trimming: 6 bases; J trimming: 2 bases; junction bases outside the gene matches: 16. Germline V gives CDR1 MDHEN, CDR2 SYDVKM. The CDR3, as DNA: TGTGCCAGCAGCTTGGGGGGAGGGCAGGGTATCGCCTACAATGAGCAGTTCTTC. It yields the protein CASSLGGGQGIAYNEQFF.

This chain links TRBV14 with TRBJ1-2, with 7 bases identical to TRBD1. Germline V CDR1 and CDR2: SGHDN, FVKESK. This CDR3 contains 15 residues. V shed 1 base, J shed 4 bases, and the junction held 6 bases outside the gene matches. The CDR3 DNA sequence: TGTGCCAGCAGCCAAGGGGAAGGGACAGTCTATGGCTACACCTTC. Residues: CASSQGEGTVYGYTF.